The table lists the clone carrying this T cell receptor (beta chain) with a few counts. The antigen is unknown. These data originate in a study of identical twins. Study-wide points: Out-of-frame beta sequences exhibited a weaker degree of excess twin sharing.

It was template switching that added a universal primer site, and there were unique molecular identifiers on the cDNA. TCRdb analysed the 5' RACE reads with MiXCR anew, one entry per CDR3 protein. The sample contains some 760,000 distinct CDR3 sequences, 15% to 20% of which appear only once. Germline trimming cut 2 bases from V and 2 bases from J; bases unmatched to any gene: 12. Germline-derived CDR1 and CDR2 are ENHRY and SYGVKD. The CDR3 length is 20 residues. This sample also belongs to another study, concerning T cells expressing NK-cell markers. As that report states: Just one sequenced donor of eight was HCMV-seronegative, while seven were seropositive. The authors applied an anti-gamma-delta TCR antibody in several experiments, and it restricted sorting to alpha-beta TCR T cells.

The receptor was derived from a woman aged 18-29 years in good health. The sample comprised PBMCs. The chain couples TRBV10-3 to TRBJ2-6; 10 bases agree with TRBD2. CDR3 sequence (DNA): TGTGCCATCAGTGAGCACGGACTAGCGGCGGGTTGGCCTGGGGCCAACGTCCTGACTTTC. It encodes CAISEHGLAAGWPGANVLTF.